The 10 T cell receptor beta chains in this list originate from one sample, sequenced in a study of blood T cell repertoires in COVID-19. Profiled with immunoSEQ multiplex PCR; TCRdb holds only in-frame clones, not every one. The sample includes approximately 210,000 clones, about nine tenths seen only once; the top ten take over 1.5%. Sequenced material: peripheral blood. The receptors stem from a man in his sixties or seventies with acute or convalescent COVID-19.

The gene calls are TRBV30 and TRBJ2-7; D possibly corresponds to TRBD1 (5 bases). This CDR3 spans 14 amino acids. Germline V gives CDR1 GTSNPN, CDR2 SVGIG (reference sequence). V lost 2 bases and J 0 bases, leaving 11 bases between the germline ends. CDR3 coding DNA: TGTGCCTGGAGTAAAGGGGCGGTCTCCTACGAGCAGTACTTC. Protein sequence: CAWSKGAVSYEQYF.

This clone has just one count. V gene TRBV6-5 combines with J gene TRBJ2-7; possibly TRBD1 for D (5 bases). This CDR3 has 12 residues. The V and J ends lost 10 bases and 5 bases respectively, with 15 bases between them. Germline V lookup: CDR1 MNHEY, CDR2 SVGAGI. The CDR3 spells CATQSRGNEQYF. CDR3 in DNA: TGTGCCACTCAAAGTAGGGGCAACGAGCAGTACTTC.

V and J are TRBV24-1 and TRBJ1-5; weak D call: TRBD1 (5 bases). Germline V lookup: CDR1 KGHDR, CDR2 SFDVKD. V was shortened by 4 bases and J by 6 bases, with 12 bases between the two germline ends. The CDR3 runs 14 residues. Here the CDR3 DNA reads TGTGCCACCAGTGACCCAGGGTATGGTCAGCCCCAGCATTTT. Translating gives CATSDPGYGQPQHF.

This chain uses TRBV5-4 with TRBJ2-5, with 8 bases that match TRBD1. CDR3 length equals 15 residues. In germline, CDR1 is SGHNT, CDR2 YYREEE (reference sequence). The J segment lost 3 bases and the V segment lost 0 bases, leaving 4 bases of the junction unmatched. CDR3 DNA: TGTGCCAGCAGCTTGGGACAGGGGACCGAAGAGACCCAGTACTTC. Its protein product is CASSLGQGTEETQYF. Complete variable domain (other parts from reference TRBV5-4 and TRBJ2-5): ETGVTQSPTHLIKTRGQQVTLRCSSQSGHNTVSWYQQALGQGPQFIFQYYREEENGRGNFPPRFSGLQFPNYSSELNVNALELDDSALYLCASSLGQGTEETQYFGPGTRLLVL.

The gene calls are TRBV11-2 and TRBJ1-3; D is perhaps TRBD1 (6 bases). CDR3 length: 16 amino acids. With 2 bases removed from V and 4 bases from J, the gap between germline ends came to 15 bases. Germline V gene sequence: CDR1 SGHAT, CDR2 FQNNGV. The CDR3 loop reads CASSLNYGGAGNTIYF. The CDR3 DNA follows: TGTGCCAGCAGCTTAAATTATGGGGGGGCCGGAAACACCATATATTTT.

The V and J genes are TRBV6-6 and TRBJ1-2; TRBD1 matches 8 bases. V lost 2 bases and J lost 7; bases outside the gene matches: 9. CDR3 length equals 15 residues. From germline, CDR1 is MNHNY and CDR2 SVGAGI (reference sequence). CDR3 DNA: TGTGCCAGCAGTTACCCCCCATTGACAGGGGCTGGCTACACCTTC. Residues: CASSYPPLTGAGYTF.

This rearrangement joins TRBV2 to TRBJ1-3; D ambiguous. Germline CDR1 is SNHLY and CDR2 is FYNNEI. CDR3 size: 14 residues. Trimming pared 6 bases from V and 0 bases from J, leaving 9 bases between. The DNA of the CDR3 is TGTGCCAGCAGACGGGAGAGCTCTGGAAACACCATATATTTT. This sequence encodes CASRRESSGNTIYF.

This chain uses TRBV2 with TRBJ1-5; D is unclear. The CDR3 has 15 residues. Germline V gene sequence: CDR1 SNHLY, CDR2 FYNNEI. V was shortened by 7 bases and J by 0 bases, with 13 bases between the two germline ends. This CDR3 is CASTRGGNSNQPQHF. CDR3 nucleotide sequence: TGTGCCAGCACCCGAGGCGGGAATAGCAATCAGCCCCAGCATTTT.

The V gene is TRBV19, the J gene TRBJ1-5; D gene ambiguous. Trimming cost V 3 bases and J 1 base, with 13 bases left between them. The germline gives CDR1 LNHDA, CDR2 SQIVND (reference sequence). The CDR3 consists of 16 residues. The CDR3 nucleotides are TGTGCCAGTAGTATTTTGCGGATCGGGAGCAATCAGCCCCAGCATTTT. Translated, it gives CASSILRIGSNQPQHF.

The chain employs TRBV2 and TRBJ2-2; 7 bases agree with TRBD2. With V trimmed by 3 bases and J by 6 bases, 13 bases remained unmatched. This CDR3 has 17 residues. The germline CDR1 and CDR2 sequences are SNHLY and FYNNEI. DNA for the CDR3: TGTGCCAGCAGTGATGGAGGGAGGGCCTCCAAATCCGGGGAGCTGTTTTTT. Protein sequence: CASSDGGRASKSGELFF.